A single TCR beta chain is shown here with its context. Its antigen is still unknown. Assay used: immunoSEQ multiplex PCR; TCRdb lists only in-frame clones, some missing. The repertoire has fewer than 45,000 clones, 85% of them found once; the top ten carry around 2.7%. The CDR3 contains 13 residues. V gave up 5 bases and J gave up 3 bases; unmatched junction bases: 2. Per the germline V gene, CDR1 is MNHEY and CDR2 is SVGAGI. The source of the sample is a study of OX40 agonist ivuxolimab in advanced cancers. Study-level information: It was ivuxolimab, an agonistic anti-OX40 (CD134) antibody, that patients were treated with. Having had anti-PD-1, anti-PD-L1 or anti-CTLA-4 therapy before was allowed, and over 35% had some.

Findings and caveats of the study: Average numbers of expanded clones were greater in CD8+ T cells than in CD4+. By week 6 at 0.1 to 3.0 mg/kg, blood CD4+ and CD8+ T cells had expanded clonally.

This TCR derives from an adult with an advanced solid tumor such as melanoma, head and neck, liver or kidney cancer. The chain employs TRBV6-5 and TRBJ2-5; 8 bases match TRBD1. The sample was CD4+ or CD8+ T cells sorted from blood, taken in a trial of the OX40 agonist ivuxolimab. CDR3 sequence: CASSKDREETQYF. CDR3 DNA: TGTGCCAGCAGTAAGGACAGGGAAGAGACCCAGTACTTC.